This record looks at one T cell receptor (beta chain) sequence and its context. These data are taken from a study of blood T cells in healthy people across ages. The CDR3 runs 13 residues. With 8 bases removed from V and 1 base from J, the gap between germline ends came to 11 bases. Using a J-beta primer mix together with a sample-barcoded 5' primer, a second PCR was run for roughly 6 to 11 cycles. In TCRdb, the 5' RACE reads were re-called with MiXCR into one record per CDR3 protein. Here the sample spans some 930,000 distinct CDR3 sequences, roughly 28% being singletons. This sample also appeared in a second study, on T cells of mothers and their children.

The sequence was collected from a woman aged 40 to 55 in good health. The chain carries TRBV12-3 or TRBV12-4 and TRBJ1-2; D unclear. The sample taken for sequencing was blood. CDR3 nucleotides: TGTGCCAGCGGCAACGCAAATAACTATGGCTACACCTTC. Residues: CASGNANNYGYTF.